The sequence of this TCR beta chain was determined in a study of shared clonotypes between healthy human individuals. Study overall: Each donor contributed plates that comprised three CD4 naive, three CD4 memory, two CD8 naive and one CD8 memory.

Produced via immunoSEQ multiplex PCR; TCRdb's table is partial and in-frame only. The table has 1,400,000 or so clones, approximately 98.5% seen once. The CDR3 runs 15 residues. Per germline, CDR1 KGHSH and CDR2 LQKENI. The junction had 7 bases not matched to a gene; V was cut back by 3 bases and J by 4 bases. The chain has TRBV18 and TRBJ2-3, with 7 bases matching TRBD1. Sequencing input: naive CD4+ T cells sorted from blood. Subset: CD45RA+ positively selected. The TCR sequence derives from a man aged 25-45 years in good health. CDR3 coding DNA: TGTGCCAGCTCACCCTTAGACAGGGTGGCAGATACGCAGTATTTT. It specifies CASSPLDRVADTQYF.